This section outlines one T cell receptor beta chain sequence together with its context. This entry is derived from a study of T cell responses to AZD1222 COVID-19 vaccine. The protocol was immunoSEQ multiplex PCR, while the TCRdb copy is restricted to in-frame clones and leaves out a portion. The sample records 55,000 to 70,000 clones, about three quarters being singletons. In germline, CDR1 is LNHDA, CDR2 SQIVND (reference sequence). This CDR3 has 13 amino acids. Trimming stripped 7 bases from V and 5 bases from J, with 14 bases between. The chain employs TRBV19 and TRBJ1-2; TRBD1 is a possible D gene (6 bases). This clonotype was obtained from an adult in good health. The input for sequencing was peripheral blood, taken on day 0 of AZD1222 vaccination. The CDR3 region is CASTMGGRYGYTF. The CDR3 region has the DNA TGTGCCAGTACCATGGGGGGCAGGTATGGCTACACCTTC.